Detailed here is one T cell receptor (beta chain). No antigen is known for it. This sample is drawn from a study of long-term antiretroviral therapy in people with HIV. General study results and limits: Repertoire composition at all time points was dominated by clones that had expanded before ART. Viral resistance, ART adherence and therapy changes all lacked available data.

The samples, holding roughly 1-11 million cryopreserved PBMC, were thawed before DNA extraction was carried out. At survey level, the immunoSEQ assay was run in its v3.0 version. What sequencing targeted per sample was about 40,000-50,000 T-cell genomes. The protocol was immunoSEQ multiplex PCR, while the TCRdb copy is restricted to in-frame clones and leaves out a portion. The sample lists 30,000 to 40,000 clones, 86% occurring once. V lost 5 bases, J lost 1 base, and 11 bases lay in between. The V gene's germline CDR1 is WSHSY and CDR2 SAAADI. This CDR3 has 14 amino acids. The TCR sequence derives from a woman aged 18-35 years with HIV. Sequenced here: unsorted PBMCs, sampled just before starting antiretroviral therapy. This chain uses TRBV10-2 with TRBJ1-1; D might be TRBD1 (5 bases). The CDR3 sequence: CASSIREANTEAFF. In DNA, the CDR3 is TGCGCCAGCAGTATCAGGGAGGCGAACACTGAAGCTTTCTTT.